The clone carrying this T cell receptor (beta chain) appeared many times. Its antigen is currently unknown. The data are from a study of early T cells in non-severe SARS-CoV-2 infection. Study in general: It was bulk RNA from unsorted whole blood that was sequenced, and the chains were unpaired. Whole-study results and caveats: VDJdb matching, biased toward anti-spike CD8 responses, missed private and CD4 specificities.

V lost 2 bases, J lost 4 bases, and 8 bases lay in between. Per germline, CDR1 DFQATT and CDR2 SNEGSKA (reference sequence). This CDR3 region has 13 residues. Each single cDNA molecule received a unique molecular identifier. MiXCR, run by TCRdb on the 5' RACE reads, gives a single entry per CDR3 protein. The repertoire consists of some 41,000 distinct CDR3 sequences, with 5% to 6.5% occurring once and the leading ten covering more than 25%. This receptor was taken from an adult who was a healthcare worker with PCR-confirmed SARS-CoV-2 infection or an uninfected control (not recorded which). This chain joins TRBV20-1 and TRBJ2-2; no reliable D call. The sequenced material came from whole blood. The CDR3 protein is CSARPGFTGELFF. As DNA, the CDR3 is TGCAGTGCTAGACCCGGGTTCACCGGGGAGCTGTTTTTT.